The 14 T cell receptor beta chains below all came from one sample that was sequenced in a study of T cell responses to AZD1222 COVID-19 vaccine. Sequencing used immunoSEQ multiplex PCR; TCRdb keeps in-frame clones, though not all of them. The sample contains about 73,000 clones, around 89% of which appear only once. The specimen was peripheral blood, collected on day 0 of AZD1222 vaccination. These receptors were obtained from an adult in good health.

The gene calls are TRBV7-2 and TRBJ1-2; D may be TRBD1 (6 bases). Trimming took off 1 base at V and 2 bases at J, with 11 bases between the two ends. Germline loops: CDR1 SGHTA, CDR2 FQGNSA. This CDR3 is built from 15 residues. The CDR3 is CASSLVPGVNYGYTF. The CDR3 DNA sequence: TGTGCCAGCAGCTTAGTACCAGGGGTCAACTATGGCTACACCTTC.

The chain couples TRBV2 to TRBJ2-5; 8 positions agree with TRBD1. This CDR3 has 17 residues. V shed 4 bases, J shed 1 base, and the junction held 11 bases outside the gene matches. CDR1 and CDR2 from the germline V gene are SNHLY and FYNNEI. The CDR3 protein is CASSAHGQGVVQETQYF. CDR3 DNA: TGTGCCAGCAGTGCTCACGGACAGGGAGTCGTCCAAGAGACCCAGTACTTC.

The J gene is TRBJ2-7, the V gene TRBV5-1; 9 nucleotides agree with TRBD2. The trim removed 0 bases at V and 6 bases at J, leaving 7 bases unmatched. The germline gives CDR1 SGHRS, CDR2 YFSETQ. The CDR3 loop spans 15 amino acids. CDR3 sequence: CASSLGLAGTSEQYF. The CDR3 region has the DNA TGCGCCAGCAGCTTGGGGCTAGCGGGGACTAGCGAGCAGTACTTC.

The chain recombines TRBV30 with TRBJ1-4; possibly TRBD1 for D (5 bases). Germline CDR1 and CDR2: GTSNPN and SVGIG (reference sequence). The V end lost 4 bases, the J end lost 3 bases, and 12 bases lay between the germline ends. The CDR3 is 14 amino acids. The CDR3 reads CAWNAGLPNEKLFF. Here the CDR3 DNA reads TGTGCCTGGAATGCAGGGTTGCCTAATGAAAAACTGTTTTTT.

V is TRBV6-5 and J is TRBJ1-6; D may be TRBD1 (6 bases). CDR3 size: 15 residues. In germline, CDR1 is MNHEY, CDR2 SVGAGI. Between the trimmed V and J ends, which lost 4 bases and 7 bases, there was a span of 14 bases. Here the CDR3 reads CASSSRTGNNSPLHF. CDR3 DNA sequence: TGTGCCAGCAGTTCCCGAACAGGGAACAATTCACCCCTCCACTTT.

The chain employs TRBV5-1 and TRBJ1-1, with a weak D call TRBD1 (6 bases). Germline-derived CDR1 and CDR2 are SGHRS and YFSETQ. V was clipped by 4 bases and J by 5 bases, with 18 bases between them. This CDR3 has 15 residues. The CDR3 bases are TGCGCCAGCAGCCTCGAGACAGGAGCATGGACTGAAGCTTTCTTT. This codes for CASSLETGAWTEAFF.

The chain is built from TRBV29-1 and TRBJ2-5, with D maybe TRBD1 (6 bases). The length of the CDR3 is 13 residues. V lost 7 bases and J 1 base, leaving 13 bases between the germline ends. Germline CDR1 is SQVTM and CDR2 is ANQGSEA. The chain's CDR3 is CSARVGAQETQYF. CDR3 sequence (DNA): TGCAGCGCCAGGGTGGGGGCCCAAGAGACCCAGTACTTC. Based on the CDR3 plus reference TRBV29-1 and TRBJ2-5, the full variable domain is SAVISQKPSRDICQRGTSLTIQCQVDSQVTMMFWYRQQPGQSLTLIATANQGSEATYESGFVIDKFPISRPNLTFSTLTVSNMSPEDSSIYLCSARVGAQETQYFGPGTRLLVL.

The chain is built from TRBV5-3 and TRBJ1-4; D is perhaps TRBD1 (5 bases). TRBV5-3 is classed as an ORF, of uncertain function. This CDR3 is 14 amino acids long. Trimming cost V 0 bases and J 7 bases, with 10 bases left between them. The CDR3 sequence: CARSLAGGGEKLFF. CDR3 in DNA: TGTGCCAGAAGCTTGGCCGGGGGAGGTGAAAAACTGTTTTTT.

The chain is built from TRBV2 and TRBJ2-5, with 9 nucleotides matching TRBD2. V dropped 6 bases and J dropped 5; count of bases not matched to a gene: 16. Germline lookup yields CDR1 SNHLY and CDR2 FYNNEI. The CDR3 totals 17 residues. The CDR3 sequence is CASRFRAGTSPMETQYF. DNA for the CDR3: TGTGCCAGCAGATTTCGAGCCGGGACTAGCCCCATGGAGACCCAGTACTTC.

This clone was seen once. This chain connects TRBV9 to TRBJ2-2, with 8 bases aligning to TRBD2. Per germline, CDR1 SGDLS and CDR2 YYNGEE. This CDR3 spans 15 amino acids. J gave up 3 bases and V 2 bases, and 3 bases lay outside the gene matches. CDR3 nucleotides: TGTGCCAGCAGCGTGGACGGGGGGGACACCGGGGAGCTGTTTTTT. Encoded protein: CASSVDGGDTGELFF.

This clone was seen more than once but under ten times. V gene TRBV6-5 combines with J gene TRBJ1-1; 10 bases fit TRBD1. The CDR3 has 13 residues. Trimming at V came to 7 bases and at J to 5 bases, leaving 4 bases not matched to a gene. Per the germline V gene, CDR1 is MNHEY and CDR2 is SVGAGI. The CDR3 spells CASTRTGGTEAFF. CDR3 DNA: TGTGCCAGCACTAGGACAGGGGGGACTGAAGCTTTCTTT.

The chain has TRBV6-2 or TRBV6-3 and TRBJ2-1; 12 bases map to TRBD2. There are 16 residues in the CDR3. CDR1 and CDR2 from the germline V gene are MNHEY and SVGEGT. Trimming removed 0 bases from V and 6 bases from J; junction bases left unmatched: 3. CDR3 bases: TGTGCCAGCAGTTACTCCGGACTAGCGGGACTCAATGAGCAGTTCTTC. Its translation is CASSYSGLAGLNEQFF.

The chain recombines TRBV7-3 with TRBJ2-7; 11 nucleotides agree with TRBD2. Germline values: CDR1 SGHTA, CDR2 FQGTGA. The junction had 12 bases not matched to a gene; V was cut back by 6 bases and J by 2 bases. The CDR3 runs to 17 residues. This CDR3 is CASRPTVAGGLTYEQYF. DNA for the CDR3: TGTGCCAGCAGACCTACTGTAGCGGGAGGGCTTACCTACGAGCAGTACTTC.

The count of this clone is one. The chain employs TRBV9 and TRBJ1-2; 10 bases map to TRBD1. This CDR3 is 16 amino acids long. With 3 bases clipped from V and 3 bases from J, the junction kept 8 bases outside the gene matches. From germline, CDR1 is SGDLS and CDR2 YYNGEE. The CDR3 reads CASSADRGHGDYGYTF. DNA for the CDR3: TGTGCCAGCAGCGCCGACAGGGGGCACGGAGACTATGGCTACACCTTC.